This T cell receptor beta chain derives from a study of beta chain features in type 1 diabetes. The study reverse transcribed the entire isolated RNA, so it sequenced expressed TCRB transcripts. Some clones are missing from TCRdb's copy, which holds only in-frame ones; the method was immunoSEQ multiplex PCR. The sample lists over 350,000 clones, less than 15% seen once, with more than 0.015% in the top ten. The V end was cut by 4 bases, the J end by 4 bases, with 16 bases between. The CDR3 contains 15 residues. Germline loops: CDR1 MGHRA, CDR2 YSYEKL. The sample consisted of naive CD4+ T cells from blood. The V and J genes are TRBV4-1 and TRBJ1-1; D gene ambiguous. The sequence came from a woman in her late teens or twenties in good health. This CDR3 reads CASSPQNGVVTEAFF. The CDR3 nucleotides read TGCGCCAGCAGCCCCCAGAACGGGGTAGTCACTGAAGCTTTCTTT.